Following are 20 T cell receptor beta chains from one sample sequenced in a study of cytotoxic CD8 clonotypes in ibrutinib-treated CLL. Only in-frame clones appear in the TCRdb table, and some are missing; sequencing was by immunoSEQ multiplex PCR. This table holds 150,000 to 200,000 clones, about 88% found once. Sequenced material: PBMCs, taken at disease progression, from a patient treated with ibrutinib. Receptor source: a human donor with chronic lymphocytic leukemia.

The chain combines TRBV7-9 with TRBJ1-1; 7 bases line up with TRBD1. CDR1 SEHNR and CDR2 FQNEAQ come from the germline V gene (reference sequence). With 8 bases clipped from V and 4 bases from J, the junction kept 13 bases outside the gene matches. The CDR3 runs 15 residues. The CDR3 is CASGGTRGFGTEAFF. CDR3 bases: TGTGCCAGCGGAGGGACCAGGGGGTTTGGCACTGAAGCTTTCTTT. Complete variable domain (other parts from reference TRBV7-9 and TRBJ1-1): DTGVSQNPRHKITKRGQNVTFRCDPISEHNRLYWYRQTLGQGPEFLTYFQNEAQLEKSRLLSDRFSAERPKGSFSTLEIQRTEQGDSAMYLCASGGTRGFGTEAFFGQGTRLTVV.

To note about this clone: The sample contains more than one DNA sequence encoding this CDR3. The chain recombines TRBV14 with TRBJ1-2; D unclear. The V gene's germline CDR1 is SGHDN and CDR2 FVKESK. V was shortened by 1 base and J by 5 bases, with 8 bases between the two germline ends. CDR3 length: 13 amino acids. CDR3 sequence: CASSQGRNYGYTF. As DNA, the CDR3 is TGTGCCAGCAGCCAAGGACGGAATTATGGCTACACCTTC. The full variable domain, completed using reference TRBV14 and TRBJ1-2, is EAGVTQFPSHSVIEKGQTVTLRCDPISGHDNLYWYRRVMGKEIKFLLHFVKESKQDESGMPNNRFLAERTGGTYSTLKVQPAELEDSGVYFCASSQGRNYGYTFGSGTRLTVV.

The chain carries TRBV28 and TRBJ2-4, with D uncertain. There are 14 residues in the CDR3. The V end was cut by 8 bases, the J end by 3 bases, with 14 bases between. Germline CDR1 MDHEN, CDR2 SYDVKM. CDR3 residues: CASLERAGKNIQYF. The CDR3 DNA follows: TGTGCCAGCCTTGAACGCGCCGGCAAAAACATTCAGTACTTC.

This sequence joins TRBV7-7 and TRBJ2-2; 9 bases map to TRBD2. Germline V gives CDR1 SSHAT, CDR2 FNYEAQ (reference sequence). This CDR3 region has 17 residues. With V trimmed by 4 bases and J by 1 base, 7 bases remained unmatched. The DNA for the CDR3 is TGTGCCAGCAGCTCTATGCTAGCGGGGATGAACACCGGGGAGCTGTTTTTT. Protein product: CASSSMLAGMNTGELFF.

The V call is TRBV4-1, the J call TRBJ1-1; D ambiguous. Germline-derived CDR1 and CDR2 are MGHRA and YSYEKL. The V end lost 2 bases, the J end lost 4 bases, and 2 bases lay between the germline ends. CDR3 length equals 11 residues. CDR3: CASSQSTEAFF. The CDR3 bases are TGCGCCAGCAGCCAATCCACTGAAGCTTTCTTT.

The chain links TRBV28 to TRBJ1-5; D ambiguous. Germline-derived CDR1 and CDR2 are MDHEN and SYDVKM. V was pared by 5 bases and J by 0 bases, with 11 bases between. The CDR3 runs to 15 residues. The CDR3 loop reads CASSQRVFSNQPQHF. CDR3 in DNA: TGTGCCAGCAGTCAAAGGGTCTTTAGCAATCAGCCCCAGCATTTT.

The rearrangement links TRBV29-1 to TRBJ2-5; weak D call: TRBD2 (5 bases). This CDR3 comprises 15 residues. Germline CDR1 is SQVTM and CDR2 is ANQGSEA. V was pared by 7 bases and J by 3 bases, with 21 bases between. CDR3 sequence (DNA): TGCAGCGCGGTTTGGAGTCGGGAACTGGAAGAGACCCAGTACTTC. Encoded protein: CSAVWSRELEETQYF.

V is TRBV19 and J is TRBJ2-1; TRBD2 matches 9 bases. V gave up 7 bases and J gave up 7 bases; unmatched junction bases: 17. This CDR3 is 17 amino acids long. Germline V gives CDR1 LNHDA, CDR2 SQIVND (reference sequence). CDR3 region: CASTIPRREGGGNEQFF. CDR3 DNA sequence: TGTGCCAGTACAATCCCGAGGCGGGAGGGCGGTGGAAATGAGCAGTTCTTC.

V gene TRBV19 combines with J gene TRBJ1-2; 8 bases align to TRBD1. Germline values: CDR1 LNHDA, CDR2 SQIVND (reference sequence). The CDR3 loop spans 13 amino acids. The ends lost 5 bases at V and 3 bases at J; junction bases unmatched: 2. The CDR3 spells CASSSDRDYGYTF. For the CDR3, the DNA is TGTGCCAGTAGTTCGGACAGGGACTATGGCTACACCTTC.

The CDR3 protein is CASSRGRGSYEQYF. As DNA, the CDR3 is TGTGCCAGCAGCCGGGGGCGCGGGAGCTACGAGCAGTACTTC. The chain joins TRBV5-4 to TRBJ2-7; possibly TRBD2 for D (7 bases). The CDR3 length is 14 residues. Trimming removed 4 bases from V and 3 bases from J, with 14 bases in between. Looked up from germline, CDR1 is SGHNT and CDR2 is YYREEE (reference sequence).

This clone was seen more than once but under ten times. The chain links TRBV19 to TRBJ2-1; 11 bases map to TRBD2. Trimming cost V 6 bases and J 5 bases; bases outside gene matches: 6. This CDR3 has 15 amino acids. CDR1 and CDR2 (germline): LNHDA, SQIVND (reference sequence). The CDR3 bases are TGTGCCAGTAGCCGCCCGGGACTAGCGGACAATGAGCAGTTCTTC. Translating gives CASSRPGLADNEQFF.

The rearrangement uses TRBV12-2 and TRBJ2-1; the table's D gene call, TRBD1, was not cross checked with the DNA. TRBV12-2 corresponds to a pseudogene. CDR3 length: 14 amino acids. This CDR3 reads CASRLAWTDNEQFF. CDR3 DNA: TGTGCAAGTCGCTTAGCCTGGACAGACAATGAGCAGTTCTTC.

This chain connects TRBV5-1 to TRBJ1-2; no clear D gene. This CDR3 comprises 13 residues. The ends were cut back, 0 bases at V and 4 bases at J, with 7 bases in the middle. The germline V gene encodes CDR1 SGHRS and CDR2 YFSETQ. The CDR3 sequence is CASSLGTSYGYTF. For the CDR3, the DNA is TGCGCCAGCAGCTTGGGGACGAGCTATGGCTACACCTTC.

The V and J genes are TRBV6-5 and TRBJ1-2, with D unclear. The CDR3 covers 15 residues. The ends were cut back, 6 bases at V and 8 bases at J, with 22 bases in the middle. Looked up from germline, CDR1 is MNHEY and CDR2 is SVGAGI. CDR3 nucleotides: TGTGCCAGCAGCTACCGAGTCGGGATGCAGGAGGGCTACACCTTC. This sequence encodes CASSYRVGMQEGYTF.

This chain uses TRBV4-1 with TRBJ2-7, with D hard to call. The germline V gene has CDR1 MGHRA and CDR2 YSYEKL. Trimming took 0 bases from V and 9 from J, leaving 15 bases between them. The CDR3 totals 14 residues. This chain's CDR3 is CASSQEIRLVGQYF. In nucleotides, the CDR3 is TGCGCCAGCAGCCAAGAAATCCGCCTGGTAGGGCAGTACTTC.

The CDR3 spells CASSIRRNGAEAFF. For the CDR3, the DNA is TGTGCCAGTAGTATACGAAGGAATGGGGCTGAAGCTTTCTTT. This chain connects TRBV19 to TRBJ1-1; D is ambiguous. Per germline, CDR1 LNHDA and CDR2 SQIVND (reference sequence). This CDR3 spans 14 amino acids. The V end lost 2 bases, the J end lost 6 bases, and 13 bases lay between the germline ends.

The chain carries TRBV29-1 and TRBJ1-1; D possibly corresponds to TRBD1 (5 bases). Trimming took off 4 bases at V and 7 bases at J, with 16 bases between the two ends. This CDR3 spans 13 amino acids. Germline V gene lookup returns CDR1 SQVTM and CDR2 ANQGSEA. The CDR3 nucleotides are TGCAGCGTTGTCCCCGGGGCTGCTCTTGAAGCTTTCTTT. It specifies CSVVPGAALEAFF. Combining the CDR3 with reference TRBV29-1 and TRBJ1-1 gives the whole variable domain SAVISQKPSRDICQRGTSLTIQCQVDSQVTMMFWYRQQPGQSLTLIATANQGSEATYESGFVIDKFPISRPNLTFSTLTVSNMSPEDSSIYLCSVVPGAALEAFFGQGTRLTVV.

This sequence joins TRBV5-1 and TRBJ2-6, with D possibly TRBD1 on 5 matching bases. CDR1 SGHRS and CDR2 YFSETQ come from the germline V gene. This CDR3 region has 17 residues. V was pared by 5 bases and J by 2 bases, with 17 bases between. CDR3 bases: TGCGCCAGCAGGCACGGTGCAGGGCTGACTGGGGCCAACGTCCTGACTTTC. This encodes CASRHGAGLTGANVLTF.

The rearrangement joins TRBV19 to TRBJ2-5, with D uncertain. The CDR3 runs to 16 residues. Germline CDR1 LNHDA, CDR2 SQIVND (reference sequence). Trimming removed 5 bases from V and 5 bases from J, with 21 bases in between. The DNA for the CDR3 is TGTGCCAGTAGTCCCCAAGGATTGATTAGCCACGAGACCCAGTACTTC. This sequence encodes CASSPQGLISHETQYF.

The chain employs TRBV6-5 and TRBJ2-2, with D unclear. Trimming removed 2 bases at V and 8 bases at J, with 9 bases between. CDR1 is MNHEY, CDR2 SVGAGI, per germline. CDR3 length: 13 amino acids. CDR3 amino acids: CASSYIGSGELFF. As DNA, the CDR3 is TGTGCCAGCAGTTACATTGGGTCTGGGGAGCTGTTTTTT.